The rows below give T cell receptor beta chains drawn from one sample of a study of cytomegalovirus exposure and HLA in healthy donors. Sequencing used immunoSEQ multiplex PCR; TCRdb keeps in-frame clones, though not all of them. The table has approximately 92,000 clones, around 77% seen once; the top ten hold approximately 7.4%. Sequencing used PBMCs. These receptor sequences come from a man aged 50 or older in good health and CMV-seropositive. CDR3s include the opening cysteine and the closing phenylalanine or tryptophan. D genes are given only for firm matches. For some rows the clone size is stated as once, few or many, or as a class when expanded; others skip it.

cdr3_aa: CASSLGGQGNQPQHF; cdr3_nt: TGCGCCAGCAGCTTGGGCGGGCAGGGGAATCAGCCCCAGCATTTT; j_call: TRBJ1-5; v_call: TRBV5-1; clone_size: -; d_call: -
cdr3_aa: CASRYRGNNQPQHF; cdr3_nt: TGTGCCAGTAGATACAGGGGGAACAATCAGCCCCAGCATTTT; j_call: TRBJ1-5; v_call: TRBV19; clone_size: -; d_call: TRBD1
cdr3_aa: CSVVQRGVLYTQYF; cdr3_nt: TGCAGCGTCGTACAGCGGGGGGTCCTTTATACGCAGTATTTT; j_call: TRBJ2-3; v_call: TRBV29-1; clone_size: -; d_call: TRBD2
cdr3_aa: CASSLIFRGAAGNIQYF; cdr3_nt: TGCGCCAGCAGCTTGATTTTTCGGGGGGCCGCCGGGAACATTCAGTACTTC; j_call: TRBJ2-4; v_call: TRBV5-1; clone_size: once; d_call: -
cdr3_aa: CASSQDQNRVETQYF; cdr3_nt: TGCGCCAGCAGCCAAGATCAGAACAGGGTGGAGACCCAGTACTTC; j_call: TRBJ2-5; v_call: TRBV4-3; clone_size: -; d_call: -
cdr3_aa: CASSLATGIGNTIYF; cdr3_nt: TGTGCCAGCAGCTTGGCTACAGGCATAGGAAACACCATATATTTT; j_call: TRBJ1-3; v_call: TRBV11-2; clone_size: -; d_call: -
cdr3_aa: CSVESSGVPVDTQYF; cdr3_nt: TGCAGCGTTGAATCAAGCGGGGTCCCAGTCGATACGCAGTATTTT; j_call: TRBJ2-3; v_call: TRBV29-1; clone_size: -; d_call: TRBD2
cdr3_aa: CASSRTGNNSPLHF; cdr3_nt: TGTGCCAGCAGCAGGACAGGGAATAATTCACCCCTCCACTTT; j_call: TRBJ1-6; v_call: TRBV11-1; clone_size: -; d_call: TRBD1
cdr3_aa: CASSLSGGRSYGYTF; cdr3_nt: TGCGCCAGCAGCTTGTCAGGGGGCAGGAGCTATGGCTACACCTTC; j_call: TRBJ1-2; v_call: TRBV5-1; clone_size: few; d_call: TRBD1
cdr3_aa: CASSMGEGEYQETQYF; cdr3_nt: TGTGCCAGTAGTATGGGGGAGGGGGAGTACCAAGAGACCCAGTACTTC; j_call: TRBJ2-5; v_call: TRBV19; clone_size: -; d_call: -
cdr3_aa: CASSGQSNSPLHF; cdr3_nt: TGTGCCAGCAGTGGACAGAGTAATTCACCCCTCCACTTT; j_call: TRBJ1-6; v_call: TRBV27; clone_size: -; d_call: -
cdr3_aa: CASSSGQGGSNQPQHF; cdr3_nt: TGTGCCAGCAGCTCAGGACAGGGAGGGAGCAATCAGCCCCAGCATTTT; j_call: TRBJ1-5; v_call: TRBV27; clone_size: -; d_call: TRBD1
cdr3_aa: CASSGRDRGVYEQYF; cdr3_nt: TGTGCCAGCAGCGGACGGGACAGGGGGGTATACGAGCAGTACTTC; j_call: TRBJ2-7; v_call: TRBV16; clone_size: -; d_call: TRBD1
cdr3_aa: CASLIWSRGGYNEQFF; cdr3_nt: TGTGCCAGCCTTATCTGGTCGCGGGGGGGCTACAATGAGCAGTTCTTC; j_call: TRBJ2-1; v_call: TRBV2; clone_size: few; d_call: TRBD2
cdr3_aa: CASSSRSSYNSPLHF; cdr3_nt: TGCGCCAGCAGTTCCAGAAGCTCCTATAATTCACCCCTCCACTTT; j_call: TRBJ1-6; v_call: TRBV5-1; clone_size: -; d_call: -
cdr3_aa: CAHRGTGVGDTQYF; cdr3_nt: TGTGCTCATAGGGGTACAGGGGTAGGAGATACGCAGTATTTT; j_call: TRBJ2-3; v_call: TRBV30; clone_size: -; d_call: TRBD1
cdr3_aa: CASSHGTSAEETQYF; cdr3_nt: TGTGCCAGCAGCCACGGGACTAGCGCCGAAGAGACCCAGTACTTC; j_call: TRBJ2-5; v_call: TRBV5-6; clone_size: -; d_call: TRBD2
cdr3_aa: CASSEALGTGGSYEQYF; cdr3_nt: TGTGCCAGCAGTGAAGCGCTTGGGACAGGGGGTTCCTACGAGCAGTACTTC; j_call: TRBJ2-7; v_call: TRBV2; clone_size: -; d_call: TRBD1
cdr3_aa: CAWRERQLTNEKLFF; cdr3_nt: TGTGCCTGGAGAGAAAGACAGCTAACTAATGAAAAACTGTTTTTT; j_call: TRBJ1-4; v_call: TRBV30; clone_size: -; d_call: -
cdr3_aa: CASSSGTRNYGYTF; cdr3_nt: TGTGCCAGCAGTTCCGGGACAAGAAACTATGGCTACACCTTC; j_call: TRBJ1-2; v_call: TRBV6-5; clone_size: -; d_call: -
cdr3_aa: CASSSDRNSYEQYF; cdr3_nt: TGTGCCAGCAGTTCGGACAGGAACTCCTACGAGCAGTACTTC; j_call: TRBJ2-7; v_call: TRBV27; clone_size: -; d_call: TRBD1
cdr3_aa: CASSLGRLAGEIYSNQPQNF; cdr3_nt: TGCGCCAGCAGCTTGGGGCGATTGGCAGGGGAAATATACAGCAATCAGCCCCAGAATTTT; j_call: TRBJ1-5; v_call: TRBV5-1; clone_size: once; d_call: -
cdr3_aa: CASNRGRGTGTYGPNSNQPQHF; cdr3_nt: TGCGCCAGCAACAGGGGACGGGGGACAGGGACTTATGGGCCGAATAGCAATCAGCCCCAGCATTTT; j_call: TRBJ1-5; v_call: TRBV10-1; clone_size: -; d_call: TRBD1
cdr3_aa: CASSEQQTDTQYF; cdr3_nt: TGTGCCAGTAGTGAGCAACAGACAGATACGCAGTATTTT; j_call: TRBJ2-3; v_call: TRBV19; clone_size: few; d_call: -